Reported below is one T cell receptor (beta chain). Its antigen is unidentified. This record belongs to a study of shared clonotypes between healthy human individuals. Study-wide results and limits: Clonotypes shared by all four sorted-subset donors had higher generation probabilities than non-shared clonotypes. The naive CD4 repertoires of a handful of donors were compared, and around 5.1% of clonotypes were shared.

Clones were read by immunoSEQ multiplex PCR, and TCRdb kept only the in-frame ones, dropping some. The sample holds roughly 1,000,000 clones, 78% seen once. Source material: memory CD4+ T cells from PBMCs. Subset given: CD45RA-negative fraction. This receptor was obtained from a young man in good health. Some clones in this sample may be carry-over from other donors' samples.

DNA of the CDR3: TGTGCCAGCAGTGACCACGGGACTCCCTTGGAGACCCAGTACTTC. Protein product: CASSDHGTPLETQYF. V gene TRBV6-1 combines with J gene TRBJ2-5, with a tentative D call TRBD2 (6 bases). From germline, CDR1 is MNHNS and CDR2 SASEGT. Trimming shortened V by 3 bases and J by 5 bases, and 16 bases separated the two germline ends. The CDR3 consists of 15 residues.